The 18 T cell receptor beta chains presented below share a single source sample, sequenced in a study of T cells in Graves' hyperthyroidism and ophthalmopathy. The investigators amplified TCR beta CDR3 regions from RNA transcripts. The HTBI set primed first-round TCR CDR3 RT-PCR. One entry per CDR3 protein results from TCRdb running MiXCR on the multiplex PCR reads. The sample includes about 420,000 distinct CDR3 sequences, 15% to 19% of them seen just once. The sequencing input was blood. Receptors were obtained from a woman aged 18 to 35 with Graves' hyperthyroidism.

This clonotype was seen ten or more times. The chain joins TRBV20-1 to TRBJ2-5; the D gene could be TRBD1 or TRBD2 (5 bases each). V gave up 1 base and J gave up 2 bases, with 11 bases separating them. The CDR3 has 14 amino acids. Germline CDR1 DFQATT, CDR2 SNEGSKA (reference sequence). As DNA, the CDR3 is TGCAGTGCTAGAGCAACCGGGGCTCAAGAGACCCAGTACTTC. It is translated as CSARATGAQETQYF.

At least ten counts were recorded for this clonotype. The genes are TRBV7-9 and TRBJ2-2, with 8 bases identical to TRBD1. The ends lost 11 bases at V and 5 bases at J; junction bases unmatched: 7. CDR1 and CDR2 (germline): SEHNR, FQNEAQ (reference sequence). The CDR3 has 13 amino acids. For the CDR3, the DNA is TGTGCCTCTCGGACAGGGAAGACCGGGGAGCTGTTTTTT. Amino acids: CASRTGKTGELFF.

Many counts were recorded for this clonotype. The chain joins TRBV2 to TRBJ1-5; no reliable D call. Germline CDR1 and CDR2: SNHLY and FYNNEI. The CDR3 has 11 amino acids. The V and J ends lost 10 bases and 7 bases respectively, with 11 bases between them. The CDR3 sequence is CATGSNQPQHF. CDR3 sequence (DNA): TGTGCCACCGGGTCGAACCAGCCCCAGCATTTT.

This clonotype was detected only a few times. The CDR3 protein is CASSATWGAGETQYF. The CDR3 nucleotides read TGTGCCAGCAGCGCCACCTGGGGGGCTGGAGAGACCCAGTACTTC. This chain links TRBV9 with TRBJ2-5, with D possibly being TRBD1 or TRBD2 (6 bases each). CDR1 SGDLS and CDR2 YYNGEE come from the germline V gene. Trimming removed 3 bases from V and 4 bases from J, with 16 bases in between. CDR3 length: 15 residues.

This clonotype was seen ten or more times. The chain joins TRBV27 to TRBJ2-3, with TRBD2 matching 8 bases. CDR3 length: 18 amino acids. Per the germline V gene, CDR1 is MNHEY and CDR2 is SMNVEV (reference sequence). Trimming cost V 2 bases and J 0 bases; bases outside gene matches: 10. Here the CDR3 reads CASSLGLRGAPSTDTQYF. In nucleotides, the CDR3 is TGTGCCAGCAGTTTAGGGCTGCGGGGGGCACCGAGCACAGATACGCAGTATTTT.

This clonotype was counted many times. A junction boundary mismatches the germline segment, possibly from a read error. The CDR3 reads CASALGSNSGYTF. DNA of the CDR3: TGTGCCAGCGCCCTGGGATCCAACTCTGGCTACACCTTC. The J gene is TRBJ1-2, the V gene TRBV2; D unresolved. This CDR3 spans 13 amino acids. Germline V CDR1 and CDR2: SNHLY, FYNNEI.

This clonotype was observed a few times. The J gene is TRBJ2-3, the V gene TRBV10-2, with 12 bases lining up with TRBD2. J was trimmed by 5 bases and V by 6 bases; bases with no gene match: 6. The CDR3 sequence is 15 residues long. In germline, CDR1 is WSHSY, CDR2 SAAADI. The CDR3 sequence: CASSVGLAGIDTQYF. For the CDR3, the DNA is TGCGCCAGCAGCGTTGGACTAGCGGGGATAGATACGCAGTATTTT.

This clonotype was seen only a few times. J is TRBJ2-2 and V is TRBV30; D possibly corresponds to TRBD1 (7 bases). The CDR3 is 16 residues long. The V and J ends lost 2 bases and 5 bases respectively, with 18 bases between them. Per germline, CDR1 GTSNPN and CDR2 SVGIG (reference sequence). CDR3 region: CAWSLFPGGRTGELFF. CDR3 sequence (DNA): TGTGCCTGGAGTCTTTTCCCAGGGGGGAGAACCGGGGAGCTGTTTTTT.

Written as DNA, the CDR3 is TGTGCCAGTAGTCCGGGGGAGGATACAGATACGCAGTATTTT. Translated: CASSPGEDTDTQYF. The chain links TRBV19 to TRBJ2-3, with a weak D call TRBD2 (6 bases). V gave up 5 bases and J gave up 3 bases, with 12 bases separating them. Germline loops: CDR1 LNHDA, CDR2 SQIVND (reference sequence). The CDR3 is made up of 14 amino acids.

This clonotype was observed at least ten times. J is TRBJ2-7 and V is TRBV2; 7 nucleotides match TRBD2. Germline assignment: CDR1 SNHLY and CDR2 FYNNEI. The CDR3 sequence is 14 residues long. Trimming cost V 7 bases and J 5 bases; bases outside gene matches: 11. Written as DNA, the CDR3 is TGTGCCAGCAATGGCGGGAGTCCTCCGAACGAGCAGTACTTC. This sequence encodes CASNGGSPPNEQYF.

Many counts were recorded for this clonotype. This chain uses TRBV9 with TRBJ2-1; D is undetermined. The CDR3 runs to 13 residues. From germline, CDR1 is SGDLS and CDR2 YYNGEE. The ends were cut back, 4 bases at V and 9 bases at J, with 14 bases in the middle. The CDR3 nucleotides read TGTGCCAGCAGCCTTACTACAGCCGTTGAGCAGTTCTTC. Translating it yields CASSLTTAVEQFF. Based on the CDR3 plus reference TRBV9 and TRBJ2-1, the full variable domain is DSGVTQTPKHLITATGQRVTLRCSPRSGDLSVYWYQQSLDQGLQFLIQYYNGEERAKGNILERFSAQQFPDLHSELNLSSLELGDSALYFCASSLTTAVEQFFGPGTRLTVL.

This clonotype was seen ten or more times. CDR3 DNA: TGTGCCAGCAGCCAAGATCGTGGGAGTCCGAACGAGCAGTACTTC. Its translation: CASSQDRGSPNEQYF. The chain is built from TRBV3-1 and TRBJ2-7; D perhaps matches TRBD2 (5 bases). The CDR3 covers 15 residues. The V and J ends lost 0 bases and 5 bases respectively, with 14 bases between them. The germline V gene has CDR1 LGHDT and CDR2 YNNKEL (reference sequence).

This clonotype has a count of ten or more. The chain uses TRBV24-1 and TRBJ2-1; a possible D gene is TRBD1 (6 bases). The germline CDR1 and CDR2 sequences are KGHDR and SFDVKD. The CDR3 sequence is 14 residues long. V was trimmed by 3 bases and J by 12 bases, leaving 17 bases between them. The CDR3 bases are TGTGCCACCAGTGATGCGGTGCCAGGACAGTTGCAGTTCTTC. Amino acid sequence: CATSDAVPGQLQFF.

This clonotype was counted many times. DNA for the CDR3: TGTGCCAGCAGTTTCACTGGGATCCTCTATGGCTACACCTTC. This translates into CASSFTGILYGYTF. This chain connects TRBV12-3 or TRBV12-4 to TRBJ1-2; D not resolved. V was cut by 3 bases and J by 4 bases, with 12 bases left in between. The CDR3 consists of 14 residues.

This clonotype was found many times. This rearrangement joins TRBV28 to TRBJ1-5, with a tentative D call TRBD1 (5 bases). Trimming left V 2 bases short and J 5 bases short, with 7 bases between. The CDR3 is made up of 13 amino acids. Germline lookup yields CDR1 MDHEN and CDR2 SYDVKM. CDR3: CASSLEGHQPQHF. The CDR3 DNA sequence: TGTGCCAGCAGTTTAGAGGGGCATCAGCCCCAGCATTTT.

Many counts were recorded for this clonotype. The chain uses TRBV12-3 or TRBV12-4 and TRBJ2-1; the D is unclear. CDR3 length equals 15 residues. Deletions cut 5 bases from V and 0 bases from J, with 11 bases between. Written as DNA, the CDR3 is TGTGCCAGCAGTCCGCGACCGAGCTCCTACAATGAGCAGTTCTTC. Translation: CASSPRPSSYNEQFF.

This clonotype showed up many times. The chain links TRBV6-1 to TRBJ1-2, with D possibly matching TRBD1 (5 bases). The CDR3 is 16 residues long. Trimming stripped 3 bases from V and 1 base from J, with 15 bases between. Germline CDR1 reads MNHNS; CDR2 reads SASEGT. The CDR3 DNA follows: TGTGCCAGCAGTGAGGGCAGGGAGGGATATAACTATGGCTACACCTTC. Its translation: CASSEGREGYNYGYTF.

This clonotype was counted at least ten times. The rearrangement links TRBV20-1 to TRBJ2-7, with 11 nucleotides matching TRBD1. There are 15 residues in the CDR3. Per the germline V gene, CDR1 is DFQATT and CDR2 is SNEGSKA (reference sequence). The V and J ends lost 4 bases and 7 bases, in that order; junction bases with no gene match: 12. The CDR3 spells CSAIGGGTGGSEQYF. The CDR3 DNA sequence: TGCAGTGCTATAGGGGGCGGGACAGGGGGGTCTGAGCAGTACTTC.